This T cell receptor beta chain was sequenced for a study of beta chain features in type 1 diabetes. About the research overall: All samples yielded around 98,000,000 examined sorted cells.

As every portion of the isolated RNA was reverse transcribed, the sequencing read expressed TCRB transcripts. Only in-frame clones appear in the TCRdb table, and some are missing; sequencing was by immunoSEQ multiplex PCR. Here the sample spans 150,000 to 200,000 clones, roughly 8% being singletons. Findings of the study overall: Whether TCRB rearrangement is influenced by HLA type was left unresolved in this analysis. Moderately but significantly shorter TCRB CDR3s were found in Type 1 diabetes patients in all four CD4+ subsets. Within patients, naive, central memory and Treg TCRB repertoires seemed more similar than within healthy donors.

As to this clone: Its target is unknown.

Germline assignment: CDR1 LNHDA and CDR2 SQIVND (reference sequence). The germline V and J ends were trimmed by 3 bases and 1 base, with 12 bases remaining between them. The CDR3 extends over 15 amino acids. V usage is TRBV19 and J usage is TRBJ1-2; D is possibly TRBD1 (6 bases). The TCR was taken from a young man with type 1 diabetes. The sample taken for sequencing was central memory CD4+ T cells from blood. The CDR3 nucleotides read TGTGCCAGTAGTATCCGACAGGACCTTAACTATGGCTACACCTTC. Its protein product is CASSIRQDLNYGYTF.